The clone carrying this T cell receptor (beta chain) has a single count. The antigen remains unidentified. The sample originates from a study of identifying expanded T cells in peripheral blood. Whole-study results and caveats: Variance in clone template counts between roughly 2-week samples significantly increased with total template count across all healthy donors. Technical replicates showed about 1.1 changed clones; two weeks approximately 16; four weeks 19.

No infections or other immune events were documented during collection. The protocol was immunoSEQ multiplex PCR, while the TCRdb copy is restricted to in-frame clones and leaves out a portion. The sample shows 75,000 to 90,000 clones, 85% to 90% of them seen only once. Material: blood. This TCR derives from a person aged 18-70 years in good health.

The CDR3 DNA reads as TGTGCCAGCAGGAAGGGACCATCCTACGAGCAGTACTTC. Translating gives CASRKGPSYEQYF. The chain has TRBV2 and TRBJ2-7; TRBD1 or TRBD2 may be the D gene (5 bases each). CDR1 and CDR2 from the germline V gene are SNHLY and FYNNEI. The CDR3 has 13 residues. V was trimmed by 6 bases and J by 1 base, leaving 10 bases between them. The variable domain in full, with the rest retrieved from reference TRBV2 and TRBJ2-7, is EPEVTQTPSHQVTQMGQEVILRCVPISNHLYFYWYRQILGQKVEFLVSFYNNEISEKSEIFDDQFSVERPDGSNFTLKIRSTKLEDSAMYFCASRKGPSYEQYFGPGTRLTVT.